This TCR beta chain is drawn from a study of T cell responses to AZD1222 COVID-19 vaccine. Study in general: Doses given second, at about 4 or about 12 weeks, were pooled.

To note about this clone: The antigen remains undetermined.

The V gene lost 5 bases and the J gene lost 9 bases, with 14 bases spanning the gap. The CDR3 has 13 amino acids. CDR1 and CDR2 (germline): MDHEN, SYDVKM. Regarding the study as a whole: The number of AZD1222 recipients seropositive at baseline was only five or six. Clonal diversity was possibly underestimated; the donors were predominantly white British and more often female.

Sequencing used immunoSEQ multiplex PCR; TCRdb keeps in-frame clones, though not all of them. This sample has 100,000 to 150,000 clones; 75% to 95% occur once, and the top ten carry 7.2%. This receptor was obtained from an adult in good health. The specimen comprised peripheral blood, sampled on day 0 of AZD1222 vaccination. The chain links TRBV28 to TRBJ2-1; D unresolved. In DNA, the CDR3 is TGTGCCAGCAGTAAACCCTCTTTGATTGAGCAGTTCTTC. Translating gives CASSKPSLIEQFF.